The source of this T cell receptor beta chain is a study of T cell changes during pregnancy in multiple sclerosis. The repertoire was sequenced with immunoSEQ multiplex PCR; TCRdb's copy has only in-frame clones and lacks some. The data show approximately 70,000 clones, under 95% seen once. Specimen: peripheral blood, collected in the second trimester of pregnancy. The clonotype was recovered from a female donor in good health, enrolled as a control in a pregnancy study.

The CDR3, as DNA: TGTGCCAGCACTACTTATAGCGGGGGGTCCTCCCAAGAGACCCAGTACTTC. Its protein product is CASTTYSGGSSQETQYF. The chain has TRBV2 and TRBJ2-5; 10 bases fit TRBD2. The CDR3 totals 17 residues. The V segment lost 7 bases and the J segment 1 base; nucleotides outside the gene matches: 12. The germline CDR1 and CDR2 sequences are SNHLY and FYNNEI.